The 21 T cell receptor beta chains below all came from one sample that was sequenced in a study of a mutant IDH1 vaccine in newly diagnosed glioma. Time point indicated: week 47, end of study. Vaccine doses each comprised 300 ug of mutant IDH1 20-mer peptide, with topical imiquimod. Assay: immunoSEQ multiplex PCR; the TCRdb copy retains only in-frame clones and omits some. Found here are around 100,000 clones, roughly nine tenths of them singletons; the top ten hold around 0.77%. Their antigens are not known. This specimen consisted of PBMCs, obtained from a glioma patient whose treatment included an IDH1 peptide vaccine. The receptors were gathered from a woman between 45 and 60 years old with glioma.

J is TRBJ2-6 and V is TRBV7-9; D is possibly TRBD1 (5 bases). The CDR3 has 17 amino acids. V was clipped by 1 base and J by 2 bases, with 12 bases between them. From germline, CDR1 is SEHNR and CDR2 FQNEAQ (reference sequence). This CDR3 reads CASSLGPGRAGANVLTF. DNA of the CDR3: TGTGCCAGCAGCTTAGGGCCCGGCAGGGCTGGGGCCAACGTCCTGACTTTC.

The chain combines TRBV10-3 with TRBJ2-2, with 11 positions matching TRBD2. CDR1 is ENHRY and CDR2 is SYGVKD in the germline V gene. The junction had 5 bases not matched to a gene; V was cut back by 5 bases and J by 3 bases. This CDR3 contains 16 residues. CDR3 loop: CAISTSGRLHTGELFF. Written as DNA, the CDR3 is TGTGCCATCAGTACTAGCGGGAGATTACACACCGGGGAGCTGTTTTTT.

CDR3 protein: CAPEDRASYGYTF. The CDR3 DNA sequence: TGTGCCCCCGAGGACAGGGCCTCCTATGGCTACACCTTC. V is TRBV2 and J is TRBJ1-2; 8 bases fit TRBD1. Looked up from germline, CDR1 is SNHLY and CDR2 is FYNNEI. Trimming removed 11 bases from V and 4 bases from J; junction bases left unmatched: 9. The CDR3 is 13 residues long. Complete variable domain (other parts from reference TRBV2 and TRBJ1-2): EPEVTQTPSHQVTQMGQEVILRCVPISNHLYFYWYRQILGQKVEFLVSFYNNEISEKSEIFDDQFSVERPDGSNFTLKIRSTKLEDSAMYFCAPEDRASYGYTFGSGTRLTVV.

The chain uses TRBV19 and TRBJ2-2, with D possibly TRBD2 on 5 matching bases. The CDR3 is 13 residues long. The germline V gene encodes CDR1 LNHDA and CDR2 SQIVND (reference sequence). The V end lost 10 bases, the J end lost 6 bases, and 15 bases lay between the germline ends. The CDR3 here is CATRHLGAGELFF. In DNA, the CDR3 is TGTGCCACGAGACATCTCGGGGCCGGGGAGCTGTTTTTT. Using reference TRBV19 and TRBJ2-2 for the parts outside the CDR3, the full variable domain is DGGITQSPKYLFRKEGQNVTLSCEQNLNHDAMYWYRQDPGQGLRLIYYSQIVNDFQKGDIAEGYSVSREKKESFPLTVTSAQKNPTAFYLCATRHLGAGELFFGEGSRLTVL.

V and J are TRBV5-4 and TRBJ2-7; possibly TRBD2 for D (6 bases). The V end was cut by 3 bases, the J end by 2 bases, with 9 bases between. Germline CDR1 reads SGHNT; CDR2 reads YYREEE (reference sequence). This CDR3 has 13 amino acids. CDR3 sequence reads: CASSSGDAYEQYF. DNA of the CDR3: TGTGCCAGCAGCTCGGGGGATGCCTACGAGCAGTACTTC.

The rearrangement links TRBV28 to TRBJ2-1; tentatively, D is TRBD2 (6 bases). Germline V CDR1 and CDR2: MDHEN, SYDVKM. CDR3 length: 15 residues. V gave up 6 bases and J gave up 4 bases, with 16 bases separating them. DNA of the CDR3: TGTGCCAGCAGCAGGTTGACTAGAAGATACAATGAGCAGTTCTTC. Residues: CASSRLTRRYNEQFF. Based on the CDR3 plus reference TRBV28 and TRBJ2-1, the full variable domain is DVKVTQSSRYLVKRTGEKVFLECVQDMDHENMFWYRQDPGLGLRLIYFSYDVKMKEKGDIPEGYSVSREKKERFSLILESASTNQTSMYLCASSRLTRRYNEQFFGPGTRLTVL.

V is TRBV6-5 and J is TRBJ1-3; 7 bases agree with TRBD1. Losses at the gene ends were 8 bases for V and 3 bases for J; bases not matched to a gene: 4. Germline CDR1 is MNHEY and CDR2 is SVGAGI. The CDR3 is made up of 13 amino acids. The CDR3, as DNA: TGTGCCAGCGGACGACAGGGTGGAAACACCATATATTTT. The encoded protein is CASGRQGGNTIYF.

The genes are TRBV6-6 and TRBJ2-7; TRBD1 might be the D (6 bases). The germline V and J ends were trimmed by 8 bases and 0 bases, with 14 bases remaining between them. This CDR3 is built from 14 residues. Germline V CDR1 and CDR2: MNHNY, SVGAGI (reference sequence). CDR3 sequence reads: CASRPQGHSYEQYF. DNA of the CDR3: TGTGCCAGCCGACCGCAGGGGCACTCCTACGAGCAGTACTTC.

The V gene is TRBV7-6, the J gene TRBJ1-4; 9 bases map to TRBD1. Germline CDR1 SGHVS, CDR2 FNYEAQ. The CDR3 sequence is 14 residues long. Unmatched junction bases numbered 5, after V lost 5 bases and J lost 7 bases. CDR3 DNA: TGTGCCAGCAGCCCCGGGACAGGGTTTGAAAAACTGTTTTTT. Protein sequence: CASSPGTGFEKLFF.

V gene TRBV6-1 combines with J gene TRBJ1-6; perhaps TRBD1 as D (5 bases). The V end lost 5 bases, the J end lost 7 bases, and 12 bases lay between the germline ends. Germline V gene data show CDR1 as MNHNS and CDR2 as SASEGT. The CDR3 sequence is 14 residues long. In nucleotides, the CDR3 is TGTGCCAGCAGTTGGGACGGAGCCAATTCACCCCTCCACTTT. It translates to CASSWDGANSPLHF.

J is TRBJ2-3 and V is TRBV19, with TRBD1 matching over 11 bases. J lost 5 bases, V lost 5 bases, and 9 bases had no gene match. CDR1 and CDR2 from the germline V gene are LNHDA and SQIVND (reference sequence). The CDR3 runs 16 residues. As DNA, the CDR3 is TGTGCCAGTAGTGTCAATTGGGGACAGGGGGTAGATACGCAGTATTTT. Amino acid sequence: CASSVNWGQGVDTQYF. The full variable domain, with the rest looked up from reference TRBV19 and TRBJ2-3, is DGGITQSPKYLFRKEGQNVTLSCEQNLNHDAMYWYRQDPGQGLRLIYYSQIVNDFQKGDIAEGYSVSREKKESFPLTVTSAQKNPTAFYLCASSVNWGQGVDTQYFGPGTRLTVL.

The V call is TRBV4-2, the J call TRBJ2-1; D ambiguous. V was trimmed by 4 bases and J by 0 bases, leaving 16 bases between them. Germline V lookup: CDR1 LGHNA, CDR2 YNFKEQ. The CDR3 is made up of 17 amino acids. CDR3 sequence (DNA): TGTGCCAGCAGCCGGTCGAGGCTCACAAGCTCCTACAATGAGCAGTTCTTC. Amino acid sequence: CASSRSRLTSSYNEQFF.

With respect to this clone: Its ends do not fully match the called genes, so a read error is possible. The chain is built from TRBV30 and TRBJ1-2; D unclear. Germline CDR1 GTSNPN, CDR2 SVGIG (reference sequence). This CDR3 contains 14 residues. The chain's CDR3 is CAWTLERRGYGHTF. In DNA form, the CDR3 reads TGTGCCTGGACCCTAGAGCGGAGAGGTTATGGCCACACCTTC.

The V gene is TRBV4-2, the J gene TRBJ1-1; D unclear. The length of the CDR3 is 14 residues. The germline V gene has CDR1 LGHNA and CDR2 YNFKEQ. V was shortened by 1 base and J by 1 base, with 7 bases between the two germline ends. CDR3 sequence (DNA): TGTGCCAGCAGCCAAGTATTCGAGAACACTGAAGCTTTCTTT. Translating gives CASSQVFENTEAFF.

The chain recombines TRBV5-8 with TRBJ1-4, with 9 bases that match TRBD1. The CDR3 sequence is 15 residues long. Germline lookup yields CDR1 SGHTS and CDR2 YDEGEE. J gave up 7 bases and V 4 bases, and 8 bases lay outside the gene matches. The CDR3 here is CASSPGQGGGEKLFF. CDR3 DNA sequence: TGTGCCAGCAGCCCGGGACAGGGAGGGGGTGAAAAACTGTTTTTT.

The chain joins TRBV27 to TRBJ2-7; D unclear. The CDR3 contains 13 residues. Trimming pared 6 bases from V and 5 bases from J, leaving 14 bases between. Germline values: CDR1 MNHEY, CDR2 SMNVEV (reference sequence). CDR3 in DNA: TGTGCCAGCAGGGCTGGGGTCAACCACGAGCAGTACTTC. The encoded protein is CASRAGVNHEQYF.

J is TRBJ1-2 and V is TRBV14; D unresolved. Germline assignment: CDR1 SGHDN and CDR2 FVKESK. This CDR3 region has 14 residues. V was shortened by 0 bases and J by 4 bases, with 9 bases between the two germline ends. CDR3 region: CASSQDGRVYGYTF. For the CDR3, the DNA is TGTGCCAGCAGCCAAGATGGGCGGGTCTATGGCTACACCTTC.

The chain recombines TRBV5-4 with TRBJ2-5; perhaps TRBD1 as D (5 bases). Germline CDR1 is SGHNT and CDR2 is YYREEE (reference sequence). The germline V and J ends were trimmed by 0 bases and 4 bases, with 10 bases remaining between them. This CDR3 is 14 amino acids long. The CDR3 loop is CASSLEAGRETQYF. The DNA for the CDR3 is TGTGCCAGCAGCTTGGAGGCAGGGCGAGAGACCCAGTACTTC.

The CDR3 sequence is CASSPPTLQVWGYTF. The CDR3 DNA reads TGTGCCAGCTCACCGCCTACCTTACAGGTCTGGGGCTACACCTTC. The V gene is TRBV18, the J gene TRBJ1-2, with D possibly matching TRBD1 (5 bases). The V end lost 3 bases, the J end lost 8 bases, and 19 bases lay between the germline ends. The germline V gene encodes CDR1 KGHSH and CDR2 LQKENI. CDR3 length: 15 residues.

The CDR3 reads CASSLGWAASTDTQYF. In DNA form, the CDR3 reads TGTGCCAGCAGCTTAGGATGGGCGGCTAGCACAGATACGCAGTATTTT. J is TRBJ2-3 and V is TRBV7-8; no reliable D call. The CDR3 is made up of 16 amino acids. Germline loops: CDR1 SGHVS, CDR2 FQNEAQ. Trimming cost V 1 base and J 0 bases, with 11 bases left between them. Drawing the rest from reference TRBV7-8 and TRBJ2-3, the complete variable domain is GAGVSQSPRYKVAKRGQDVALRCDPISGHVSLFWYQQALGQGPEFLTYFQNEAQLDKSGLPSDRFFAERPEGSVSTLKIQRTQQEDSAVYLCASSLGWAASTDTQYFGPGTRLTVL.

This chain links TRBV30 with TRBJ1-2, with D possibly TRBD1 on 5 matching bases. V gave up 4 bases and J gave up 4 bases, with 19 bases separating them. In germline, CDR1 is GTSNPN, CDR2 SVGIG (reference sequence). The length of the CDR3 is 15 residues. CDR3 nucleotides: TGTGCCTGGACCGGGCGGAAGGGGCCCCTCTATGGCTACACCTTC. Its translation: CAWTGRKGPLYGYTF. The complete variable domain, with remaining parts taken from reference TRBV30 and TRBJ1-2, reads SQTIHQWPATLVQPVGSPLSLECTVEGTSNPNLYWYRQAAGRGLQLLFYSVGIGQISSEVPQNLSASRPQDRQFILSSKKLLLSDSGFYLCAWTGRKGPLYGYTFGSGTRLTVV.